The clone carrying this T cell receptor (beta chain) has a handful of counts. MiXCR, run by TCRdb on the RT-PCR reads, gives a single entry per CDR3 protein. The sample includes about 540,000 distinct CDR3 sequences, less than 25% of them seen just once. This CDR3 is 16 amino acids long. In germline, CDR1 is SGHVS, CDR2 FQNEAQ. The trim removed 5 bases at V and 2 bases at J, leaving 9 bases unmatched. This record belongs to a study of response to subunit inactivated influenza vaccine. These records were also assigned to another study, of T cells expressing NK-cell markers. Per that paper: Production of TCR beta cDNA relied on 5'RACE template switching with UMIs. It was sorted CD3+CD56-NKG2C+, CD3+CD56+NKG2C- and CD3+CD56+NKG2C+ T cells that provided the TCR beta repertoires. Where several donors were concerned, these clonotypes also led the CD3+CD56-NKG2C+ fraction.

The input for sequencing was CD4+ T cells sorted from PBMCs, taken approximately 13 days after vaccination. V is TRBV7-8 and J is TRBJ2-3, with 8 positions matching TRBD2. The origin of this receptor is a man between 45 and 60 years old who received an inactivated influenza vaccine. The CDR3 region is CASSRVGGGTTDTQYF. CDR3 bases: TGTGCCAGCAGCCGCGTGGGCGGGGGGACCACAGATACGCAGTATTTT.